Given below is one T cell receptor beta chain in context. The antigen remains unidentified. This table comes from immunoSEQ multiplex PCR, and its TCRdb copy is limited to in-frame clones, with some not included. The sample has about 73,000 clones; roughly 90% are singletons. Per germline, CDR1 SNHLY and CDR2 FYNNEI. The CDR3 runs to 13 residues. The J segment lost 6 bases and the V segment lost 6 bases, leaving 2 bases of the junction unmatched. The source of the sample is a study of cytomegalovirus exposure and HLA in healthy donors. The study, taken as a whole, reports: The study labeled more than 150 TCR beta chains cytomegalovirus-associated.

The material sequenced was PBMCs. The chain combines TRBV2 with TRBJ2-4; 10 nucleotides match TRBD2. This receptor was identified in a woman aged 18-29 years in good health and CMV-seropositive. The CDR3 sequence is CASSSSGGNIQYF. The CDR3, as DNA: TGTGCCAGCAGCTCTAGCGGGGGAAACATTCAGTACTTC. Full variable domain (remainder filled in from reference TRBV2 and TRBJ2-4): EPEVTQTPSHQVTQMGQEVILRCVPISNHLYFYWYRQILGQKVEFLVSFYNNEISEKSEIFDDQFSVERPDGSNFTLKIRSTKLEDSAMYFCASSSSGGNIQYFGAGTRLSVL.